This T cell receptor (beta chain) was sequenced for a study of beta chain features in type 1 diabetes. Study-wide background: All samples yielded around 98,000,000 examined sorted cells. Study-wide findings and caveats: Whether HLA type affects TCRB rearrangement stayed undetermined in the present work.

Isolated RNA was reverse transcribed in full, so expressed TCRB transcripts were sequenced. The data were produced by immunoSEQ multiplex PCR, yet TCRdb's version contains in-frame clones alone and is incomplete. This table has around 500,000 clones, over 10% appearing once. As concerns this clone: The antigen remains undetermined.

The collection from each donor was one heparinised blood draw averaging about 116 mL. The specimen sequenced was naive CD4+ T cells from blood. This clonotype was sampled from a woman in her late teens or twenties in good health.

CDR3 sequence (DNA): TGTGCCAGCACCCCCGGGCGGGGACTCGTTACCGCCGGGGAGCTGTTTTTT. Its translation: CASTPGRGLVTAGELFF. V and J are TRBV7-8 and TRBJ2-2; D might be TRBD2 (6 bases). Looked up from germline, CDR1 is SGHVS and CDR2 is FQNEAQ. This CDR3 region has 17 residues. V was clipped by 7 bases and J by 6 bases, with 24 bases between them.